The rows below give T cell receptor beta chains drawn from one sample of a study of blood T cells in healthy people across ages. TCRdb re-called the 5' RACE reads with MiXCR, one entry per CDR3 protein. The sample carries some 1,800,000 distinct CDR3 sequences, more than 35% recorded once. The source material was blood. The receptor source for this set is a human donor in good health. Each CDR3 is given with its conserved first and last residue. The order of the fields is V gene, CDR3 protein.

TRBV7-8	CASSLGLAGIWDTQYF
TRBV7-3	CASSLFAGTSGGPAHTQYF
TRBV28	CASLTSAGGETQYF
TRBV7-9	CASSLRNTQETQYF
TRBV12-3/TRBV12-4	CASSSLAGAHYNEQFF
TRBV9	CASSARLAGETQYF
TRBV11-3	CASSQGSGLPSGYTF
TRBV7-9	CASSLPGTGGGNEQFF
TRBV6-4	CASPWSTGTVELQPQHF
TRBV7-2	CASRGDRVSYGYTF
TRBV6-2/TRBV6-3	CASNRLAGVLYNEQFF
TRBV20-1	CSARSRQWGGYTF
TRBV7-7	CASSFSEGPWSQYNEQFF
TRBV29-1	CSVGAGTFTDTQYF
TRBV4-1	CASSQDGQNVDTQYF
TRBV14	CASSRLTSHNEQFF